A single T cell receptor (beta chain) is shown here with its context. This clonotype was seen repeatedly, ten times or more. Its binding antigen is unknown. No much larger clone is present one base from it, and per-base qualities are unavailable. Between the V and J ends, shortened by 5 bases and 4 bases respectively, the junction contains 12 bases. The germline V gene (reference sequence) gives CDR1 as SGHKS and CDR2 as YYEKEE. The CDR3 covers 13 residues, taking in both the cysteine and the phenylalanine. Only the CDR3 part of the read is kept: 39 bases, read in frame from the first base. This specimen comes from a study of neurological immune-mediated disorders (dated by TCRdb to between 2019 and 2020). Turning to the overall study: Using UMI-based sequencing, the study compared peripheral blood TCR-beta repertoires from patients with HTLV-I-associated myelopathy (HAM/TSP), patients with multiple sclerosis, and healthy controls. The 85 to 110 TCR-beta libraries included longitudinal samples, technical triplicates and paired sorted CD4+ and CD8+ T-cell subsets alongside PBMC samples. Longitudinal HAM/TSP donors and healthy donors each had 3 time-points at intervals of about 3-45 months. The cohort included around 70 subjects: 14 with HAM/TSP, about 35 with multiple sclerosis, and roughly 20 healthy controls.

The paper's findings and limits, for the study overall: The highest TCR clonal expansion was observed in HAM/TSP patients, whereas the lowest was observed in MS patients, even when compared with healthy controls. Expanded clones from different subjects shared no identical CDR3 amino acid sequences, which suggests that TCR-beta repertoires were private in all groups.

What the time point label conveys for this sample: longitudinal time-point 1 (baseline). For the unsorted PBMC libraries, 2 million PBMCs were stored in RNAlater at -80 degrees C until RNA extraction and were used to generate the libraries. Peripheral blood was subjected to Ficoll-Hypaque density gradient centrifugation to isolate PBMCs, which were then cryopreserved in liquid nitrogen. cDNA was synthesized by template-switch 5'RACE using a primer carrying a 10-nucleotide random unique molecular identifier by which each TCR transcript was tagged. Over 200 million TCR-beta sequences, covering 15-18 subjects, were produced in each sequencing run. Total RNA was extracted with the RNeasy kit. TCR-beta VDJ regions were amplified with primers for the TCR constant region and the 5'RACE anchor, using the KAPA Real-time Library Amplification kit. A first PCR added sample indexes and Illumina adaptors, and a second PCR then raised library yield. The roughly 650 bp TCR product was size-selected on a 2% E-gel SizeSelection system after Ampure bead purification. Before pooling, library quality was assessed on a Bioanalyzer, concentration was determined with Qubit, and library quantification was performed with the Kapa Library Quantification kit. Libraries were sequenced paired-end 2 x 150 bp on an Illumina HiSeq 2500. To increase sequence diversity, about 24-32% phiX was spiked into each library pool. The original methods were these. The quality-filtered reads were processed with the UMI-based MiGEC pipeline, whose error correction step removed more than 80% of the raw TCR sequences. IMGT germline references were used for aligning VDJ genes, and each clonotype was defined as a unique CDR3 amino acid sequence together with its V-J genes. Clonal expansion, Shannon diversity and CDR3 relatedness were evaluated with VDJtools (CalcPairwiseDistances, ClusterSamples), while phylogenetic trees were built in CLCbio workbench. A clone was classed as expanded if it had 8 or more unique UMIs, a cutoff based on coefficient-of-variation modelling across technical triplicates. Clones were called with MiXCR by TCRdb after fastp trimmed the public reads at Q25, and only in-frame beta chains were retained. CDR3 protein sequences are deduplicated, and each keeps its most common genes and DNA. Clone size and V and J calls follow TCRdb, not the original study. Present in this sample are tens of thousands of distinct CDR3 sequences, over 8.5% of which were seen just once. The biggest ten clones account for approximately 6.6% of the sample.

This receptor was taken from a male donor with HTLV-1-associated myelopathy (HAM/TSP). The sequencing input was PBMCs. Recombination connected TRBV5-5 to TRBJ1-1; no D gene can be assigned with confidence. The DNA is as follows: TGTGCCAGCAGTTCCTCGTCCCCCACTGAAGCTTTCTTT. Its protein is CASSSSSPTEAFF.